This TCR beta chain was sequenced during a study of spatial heterogeneity in lung cancer. Study at large: More beta-chain than alpha-chain sequences were consistently detected. The average appearance count of each unique TCR and UMI combination in raw reads was more than 9.5.

The CDR3 length is 17 residues. The germline V gene encodes CDR1 LNHNV and CDR2 YYDKDF (reference sequence). Trimming took 0 bases from V and 0 from J; bases not matched to a gene: 5. As to time point: sample taken at primary tumor resection. In each case, whole RNA from tumor, nontumor lung or frozen PBMC was sequenced unsorted. There were 72 donors, all of them untreated patients with early-stage non-small cell lung cancer. Each CDR3 protein gets one entry after TCRdb re-called the 5' RACE reads with MiXCR. The table includes under 100,000 distinct CDR3 sequences, under 9% detected once. This clonotype was seen many times. What it recognizes is unknown. Findings of the study overall: More often at tumor resection than at routine follow-up, ubiquitous expanded tumor TCRs were detected in the blood.

Sequencing was performed on PBMCs, taken at surgery. This TCR derives from a male donor with early-stage non-small cell lung cancer. The chain employs TRBV15 and TRBJ1-3; 7 nucleotides line up with TRBD1. The CDR3 protein is CATSRDPGQASGNTIYF. As DNA, the CDR3 is TGTGCCACCAGCAGAGATCCTGGACAGGCCTCTGGAAACACCATATATTTT. The whole variable domain, remainder taken from reference TRBV15 and TRBJ1-3, is DAMVIQNPRYQVTQFGKPVTLSCSQTLNHNVMYWYQQKSSQAPKLLFHYYDKDFNNEADTPDNFQSRRPNTSFCFLDIRSPGLGDTAMYLCATSRDPGQASGNTIYFGEGSWLTVV.